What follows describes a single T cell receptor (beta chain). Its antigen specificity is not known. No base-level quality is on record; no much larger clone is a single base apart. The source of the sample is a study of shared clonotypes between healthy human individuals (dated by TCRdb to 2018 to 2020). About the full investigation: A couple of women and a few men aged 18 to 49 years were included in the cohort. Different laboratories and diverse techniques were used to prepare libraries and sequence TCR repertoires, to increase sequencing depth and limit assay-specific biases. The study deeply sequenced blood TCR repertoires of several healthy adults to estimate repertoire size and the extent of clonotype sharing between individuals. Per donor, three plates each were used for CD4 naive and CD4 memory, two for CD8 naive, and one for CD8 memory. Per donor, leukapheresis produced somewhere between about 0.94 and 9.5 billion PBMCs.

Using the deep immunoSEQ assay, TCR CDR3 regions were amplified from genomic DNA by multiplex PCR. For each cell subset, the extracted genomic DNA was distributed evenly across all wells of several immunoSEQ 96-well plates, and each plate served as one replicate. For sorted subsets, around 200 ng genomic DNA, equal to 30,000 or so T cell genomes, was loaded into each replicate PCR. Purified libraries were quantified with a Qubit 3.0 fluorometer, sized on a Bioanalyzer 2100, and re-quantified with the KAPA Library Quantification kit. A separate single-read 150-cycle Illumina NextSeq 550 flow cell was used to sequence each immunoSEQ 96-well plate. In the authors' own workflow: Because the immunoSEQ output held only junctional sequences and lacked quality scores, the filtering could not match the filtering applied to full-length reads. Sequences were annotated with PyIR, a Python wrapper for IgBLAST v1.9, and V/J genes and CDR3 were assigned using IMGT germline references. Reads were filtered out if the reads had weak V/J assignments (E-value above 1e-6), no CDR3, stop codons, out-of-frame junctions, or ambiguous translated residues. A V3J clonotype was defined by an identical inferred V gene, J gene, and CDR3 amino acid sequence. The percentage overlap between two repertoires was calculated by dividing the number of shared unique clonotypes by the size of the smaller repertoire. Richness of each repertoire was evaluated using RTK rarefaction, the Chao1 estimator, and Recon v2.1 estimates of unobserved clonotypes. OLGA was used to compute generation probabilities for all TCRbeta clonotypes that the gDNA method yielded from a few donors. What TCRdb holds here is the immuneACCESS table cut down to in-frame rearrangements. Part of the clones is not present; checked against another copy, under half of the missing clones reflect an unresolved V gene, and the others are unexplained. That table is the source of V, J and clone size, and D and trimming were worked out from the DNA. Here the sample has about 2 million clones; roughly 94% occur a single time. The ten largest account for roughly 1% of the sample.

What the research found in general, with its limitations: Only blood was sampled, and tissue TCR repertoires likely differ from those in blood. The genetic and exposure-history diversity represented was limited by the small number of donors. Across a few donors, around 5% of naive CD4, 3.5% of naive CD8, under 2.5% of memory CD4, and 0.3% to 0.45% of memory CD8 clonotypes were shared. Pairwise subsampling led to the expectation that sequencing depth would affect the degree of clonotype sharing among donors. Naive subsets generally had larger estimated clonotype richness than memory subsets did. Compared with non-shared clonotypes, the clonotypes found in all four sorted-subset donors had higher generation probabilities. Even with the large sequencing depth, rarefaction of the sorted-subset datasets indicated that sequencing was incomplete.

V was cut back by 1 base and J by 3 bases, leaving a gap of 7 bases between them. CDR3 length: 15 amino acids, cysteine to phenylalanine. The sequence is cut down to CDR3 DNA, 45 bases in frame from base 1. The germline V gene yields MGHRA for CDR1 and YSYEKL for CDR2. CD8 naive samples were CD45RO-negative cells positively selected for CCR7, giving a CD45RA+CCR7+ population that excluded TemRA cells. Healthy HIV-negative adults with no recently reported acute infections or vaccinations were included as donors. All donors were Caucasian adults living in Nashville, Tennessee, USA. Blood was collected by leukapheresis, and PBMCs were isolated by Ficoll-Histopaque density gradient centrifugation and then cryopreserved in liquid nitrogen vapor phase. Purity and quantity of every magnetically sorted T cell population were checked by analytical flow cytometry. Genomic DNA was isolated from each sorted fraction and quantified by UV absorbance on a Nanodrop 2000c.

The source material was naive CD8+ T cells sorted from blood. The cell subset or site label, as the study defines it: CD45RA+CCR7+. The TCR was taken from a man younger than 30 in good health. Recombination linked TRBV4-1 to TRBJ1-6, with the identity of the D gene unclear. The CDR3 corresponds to CASSQGWSYNSPLHF. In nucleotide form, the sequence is TGCGCCAGCAGCCAAGGTTGGAGCTATAATTCACCCCTCCACTTT.